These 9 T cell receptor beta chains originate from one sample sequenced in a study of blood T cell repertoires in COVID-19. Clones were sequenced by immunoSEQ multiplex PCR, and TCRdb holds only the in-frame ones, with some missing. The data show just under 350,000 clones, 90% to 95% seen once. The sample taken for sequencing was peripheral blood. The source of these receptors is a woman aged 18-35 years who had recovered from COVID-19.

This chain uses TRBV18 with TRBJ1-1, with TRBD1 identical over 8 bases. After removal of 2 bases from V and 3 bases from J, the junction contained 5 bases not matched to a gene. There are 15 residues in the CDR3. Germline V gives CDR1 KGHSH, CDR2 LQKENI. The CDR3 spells CASSPENRGDTEAFF. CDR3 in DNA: TGTGCCAGCTCACCAGAAAACAGGGGGGACACTGAAGCTTTCTTT.

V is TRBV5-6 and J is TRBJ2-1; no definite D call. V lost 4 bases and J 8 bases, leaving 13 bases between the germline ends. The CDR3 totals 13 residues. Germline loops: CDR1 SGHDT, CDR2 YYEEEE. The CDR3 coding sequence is TGTGCCAGCAGCAACCCTACGAACGATGAGCAGTTCTTC. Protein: CASSNPTNDEQFF.

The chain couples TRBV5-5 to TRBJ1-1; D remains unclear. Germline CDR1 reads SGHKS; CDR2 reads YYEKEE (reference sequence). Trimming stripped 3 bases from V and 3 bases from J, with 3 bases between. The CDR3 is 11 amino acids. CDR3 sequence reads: CASSSDTEAFF. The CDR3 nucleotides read TGTGCCAGCAGCTCCGACACTGAAGCTTTCTTT.

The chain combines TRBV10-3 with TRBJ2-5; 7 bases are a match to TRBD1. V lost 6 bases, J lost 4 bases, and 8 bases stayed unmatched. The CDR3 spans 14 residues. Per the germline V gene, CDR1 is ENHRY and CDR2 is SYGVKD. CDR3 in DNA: TGTGCCATCAGCGATGACAGGGTGGTAGAGACCCAGTACTTC. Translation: CAISDDRVVETQYF.

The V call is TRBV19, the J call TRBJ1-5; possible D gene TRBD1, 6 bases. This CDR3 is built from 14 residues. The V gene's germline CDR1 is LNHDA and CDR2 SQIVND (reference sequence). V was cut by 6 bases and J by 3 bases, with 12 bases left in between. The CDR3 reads CASRLTGNNQPQHF. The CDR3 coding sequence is TGTGCCAGTAGGCTTACAGGGAACAATCAGCCCCAGCATTTT.

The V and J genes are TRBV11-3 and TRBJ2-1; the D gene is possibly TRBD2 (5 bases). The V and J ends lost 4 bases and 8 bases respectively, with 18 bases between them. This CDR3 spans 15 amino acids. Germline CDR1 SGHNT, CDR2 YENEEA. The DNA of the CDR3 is TGTGCCAGCAGCTCCAGAGACCCCGGGGTTTATGAGCAGTTCTTC. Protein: CASSSRDPGVYEQFF.

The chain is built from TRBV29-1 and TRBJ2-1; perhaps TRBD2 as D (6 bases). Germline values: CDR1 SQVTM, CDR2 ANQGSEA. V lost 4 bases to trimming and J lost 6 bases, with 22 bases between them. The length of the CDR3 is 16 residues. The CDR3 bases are TGCAGCGTTGTACCAGGACCGGGAGAGTTTGCCAATGAGCAGTTCTTC. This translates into CSVVPGPGEFANEQFF.

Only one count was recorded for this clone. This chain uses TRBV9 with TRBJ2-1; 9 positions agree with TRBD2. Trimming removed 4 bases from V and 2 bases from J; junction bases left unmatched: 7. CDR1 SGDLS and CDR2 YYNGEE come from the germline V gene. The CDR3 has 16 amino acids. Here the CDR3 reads CASSPIGLATYNEQFF. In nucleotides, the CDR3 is TGTGCCAGCAGCCCAATAGGACTAGCGACCTACAATGAGCAGTTCTTC.

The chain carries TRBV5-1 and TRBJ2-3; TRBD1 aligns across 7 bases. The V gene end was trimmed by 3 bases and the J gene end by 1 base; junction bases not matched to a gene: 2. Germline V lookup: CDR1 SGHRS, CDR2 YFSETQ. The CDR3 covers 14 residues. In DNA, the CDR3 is TGCGCCAGCAGCTACGGACAGGGCACAGATACGCAGTATTTT. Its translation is CASSYGQGTDTQYF.